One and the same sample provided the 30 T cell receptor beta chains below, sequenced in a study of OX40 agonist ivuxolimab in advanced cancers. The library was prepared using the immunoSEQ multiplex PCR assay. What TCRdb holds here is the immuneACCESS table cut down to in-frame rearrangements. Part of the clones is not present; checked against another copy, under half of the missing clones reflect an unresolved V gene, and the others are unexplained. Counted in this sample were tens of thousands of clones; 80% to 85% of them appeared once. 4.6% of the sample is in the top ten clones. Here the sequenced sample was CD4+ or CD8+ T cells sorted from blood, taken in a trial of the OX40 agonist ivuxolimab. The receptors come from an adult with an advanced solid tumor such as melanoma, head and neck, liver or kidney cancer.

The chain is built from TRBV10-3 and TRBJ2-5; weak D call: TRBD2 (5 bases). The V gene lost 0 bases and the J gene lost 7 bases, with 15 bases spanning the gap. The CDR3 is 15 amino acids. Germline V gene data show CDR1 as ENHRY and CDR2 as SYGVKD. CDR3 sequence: CAISESSPSRGTQYF. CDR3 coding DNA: TGTGCCATCAGTGAGTCGAGTCCGTCCCGGGGGACCCAGTACTTC.

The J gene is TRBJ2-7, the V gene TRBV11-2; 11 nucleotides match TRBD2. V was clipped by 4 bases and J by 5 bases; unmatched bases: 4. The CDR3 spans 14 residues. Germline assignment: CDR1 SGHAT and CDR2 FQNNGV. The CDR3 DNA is TGTGCCAGCAGCTGGACTAGCGGGCTCCACGAGCAGTACTTC. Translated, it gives CASSWTSGLHEQYF. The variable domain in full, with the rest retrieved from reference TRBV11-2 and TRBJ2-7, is EAGVAQSPRYKIIEKRQSVAFWCNPISGHATLYWYQQILGQGPKLLIQFQNNGVVDDSQLPKDRFSAERLKGVDSTLKIQPAKLEDSAVYLCASSWTSGLHEQYFGPGTRLTVT.

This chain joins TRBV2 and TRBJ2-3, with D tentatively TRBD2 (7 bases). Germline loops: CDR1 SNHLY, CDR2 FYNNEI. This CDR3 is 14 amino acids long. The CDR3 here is CAAPGGPASDTQYF. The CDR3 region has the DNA TGTGCGGCTCCGGGGGGCCCCGCCTCAGATACGCAGTATTTT.

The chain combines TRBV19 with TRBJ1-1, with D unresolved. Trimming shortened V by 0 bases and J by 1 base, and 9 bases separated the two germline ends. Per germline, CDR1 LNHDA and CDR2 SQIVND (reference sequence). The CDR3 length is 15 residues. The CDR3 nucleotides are TGTGCCAGTAGTATAGAGGACCGGCCGAACACTGAAGCTTTCTTT. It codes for CASSIEDRPNTEAFF.

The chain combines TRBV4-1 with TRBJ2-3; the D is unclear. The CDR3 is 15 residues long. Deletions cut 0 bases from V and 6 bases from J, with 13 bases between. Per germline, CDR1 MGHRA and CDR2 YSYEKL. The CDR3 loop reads CASSQDLASRDTQYF. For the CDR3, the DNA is TGCGCCAGCAGCCAAGATCTGGCCAGCCGGGATACGCAGTATTTT.

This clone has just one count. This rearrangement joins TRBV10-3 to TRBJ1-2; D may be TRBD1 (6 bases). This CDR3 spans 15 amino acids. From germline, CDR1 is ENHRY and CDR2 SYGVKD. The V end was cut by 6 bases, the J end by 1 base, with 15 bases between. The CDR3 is CAIRDRDTINYGYTF. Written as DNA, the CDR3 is TGTGCCATCAGGGACCGGGACACCATTAACTATGGCTACACCTTC.

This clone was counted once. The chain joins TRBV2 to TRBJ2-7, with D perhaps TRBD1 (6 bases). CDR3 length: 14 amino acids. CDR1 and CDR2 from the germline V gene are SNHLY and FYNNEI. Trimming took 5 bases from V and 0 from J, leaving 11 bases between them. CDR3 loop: CASSPRQASYEQYF. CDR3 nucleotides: TGTGCCAGCAGTCCCCGACAGGCCTCCTACGAGCAGTACTTC.

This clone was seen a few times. CDR3 sequence reads: CASSLVVSVAGGADTQYF. The CDR3, as DNA: TGTGCCAGCAGCTTAGTGGTGTCAGTAGCGGGGGGCGCAGATACGCAGTATTTT. The chain has TRBV7-2 and TRBJ2-3; 10 bases fit TRBD2. The CDR3 length is 18 residues. The J segment lost 4 bases and the V segment lost 1 base, leaving 11 bases of the junction unmatched. Germline assignment: CDR1 SGHTA and CDR2 FQGNSA.

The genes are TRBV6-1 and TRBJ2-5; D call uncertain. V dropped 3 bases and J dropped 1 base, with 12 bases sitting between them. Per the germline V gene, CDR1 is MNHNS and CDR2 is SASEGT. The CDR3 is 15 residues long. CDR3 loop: CASSDHRALQETQYF. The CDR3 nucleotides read TGTGCCAGCAGTGACCACCGGGCCCTCCAAGAGACCCAGTACTTC.

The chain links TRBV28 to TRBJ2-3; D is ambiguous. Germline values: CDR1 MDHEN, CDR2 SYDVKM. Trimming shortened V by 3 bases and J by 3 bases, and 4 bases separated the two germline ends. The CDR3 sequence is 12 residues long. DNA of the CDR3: TGTGCCAGCAGTTTGGAGACAGATACGCAGTATTTT. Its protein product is CASSLETDTQYF.

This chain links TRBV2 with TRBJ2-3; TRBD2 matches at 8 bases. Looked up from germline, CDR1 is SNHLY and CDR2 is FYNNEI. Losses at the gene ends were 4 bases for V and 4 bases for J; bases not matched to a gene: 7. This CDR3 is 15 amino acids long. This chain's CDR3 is CASSVVSGTPDTQYF. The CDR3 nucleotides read TGTGCCAGCAGTGTTGTTAGCGGGACCCCAGATACGCAGTATTTT.

CDR3 in amino acids: CASSLASGRTEQFF. The CDR3, as DNA: TGTGCCAGCAGCTTAGCAAGTGGAAGGACTGAGCAGTTCTTC. This chain joins TRBV7-8 and TRBJ2-1; D gene uncertain. Trimming stripped 0 bases from V and 9 bases from J, with 12 bases between. The CDR3 is made up of 14 amino acids. CDR1 is SGHVS, CDR2 FQNEAQ, per germline.

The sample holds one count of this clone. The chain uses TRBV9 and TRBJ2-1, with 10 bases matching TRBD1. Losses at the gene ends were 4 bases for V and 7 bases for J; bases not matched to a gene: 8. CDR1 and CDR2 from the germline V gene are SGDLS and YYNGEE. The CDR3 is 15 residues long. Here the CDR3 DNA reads TGTGCCAGCAGCAACCGGGACAGGGGTAATAATGAGCAGTTCTTC. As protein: CASSNRDRGNNEQFF. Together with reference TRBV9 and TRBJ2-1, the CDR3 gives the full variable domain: DSGVTQTPKHLITATGQRVTLRCSPRSGDLSVYWYQQSLDQGLQFLIQYYNGEERAKGNILERFSAQQFPDLHSELNLSSLELGDSALYFCASSNRDRGNNEQFFGPGTRLTVL.

CDR3 coding DNA: TGTGCCAGCAGCCAAGATGGGGGCAGGGTCGATGAAAAACTGTTTTTT. It translates to CASSQDGGRVDEKLFF. This rearrangement joins TRBV4-2 to TRBJ1-4, with TRBD1 as a possible D gene (6 bases). CDR3 length: 16 amino acids. The germline V gene has CDR1 LGHNA and CDR2 YNFKEQ. V lost 0 bases to trimming and J lost 6 bases, with 14 bases between them.

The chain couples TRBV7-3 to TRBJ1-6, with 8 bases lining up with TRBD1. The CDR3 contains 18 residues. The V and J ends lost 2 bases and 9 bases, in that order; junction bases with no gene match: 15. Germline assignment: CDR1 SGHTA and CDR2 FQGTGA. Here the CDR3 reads CASSLANGQGAGGSPLHF. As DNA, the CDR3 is TGTGCCAGCAGCTTAGCCAACGGACAGGGAGCAGGTGGTTCACCCCTCCACTTT.

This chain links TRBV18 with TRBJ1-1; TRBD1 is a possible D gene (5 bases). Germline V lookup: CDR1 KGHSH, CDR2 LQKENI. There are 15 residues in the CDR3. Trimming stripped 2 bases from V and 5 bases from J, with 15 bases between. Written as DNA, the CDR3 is TGTGCCAGCTCACCATCCATCGGGGGTGAAACTGAAGCTTTCTTT. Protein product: CASSPSIGGETEAFF.

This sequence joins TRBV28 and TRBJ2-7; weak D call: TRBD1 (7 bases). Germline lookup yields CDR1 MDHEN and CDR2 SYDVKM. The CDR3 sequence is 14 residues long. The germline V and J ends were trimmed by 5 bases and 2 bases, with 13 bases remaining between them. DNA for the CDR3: TGTGCCAGCAGTCCTGCGGGACAGACCTACGAGCAGTACTTC. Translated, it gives CASSPAGQTYEQYF.

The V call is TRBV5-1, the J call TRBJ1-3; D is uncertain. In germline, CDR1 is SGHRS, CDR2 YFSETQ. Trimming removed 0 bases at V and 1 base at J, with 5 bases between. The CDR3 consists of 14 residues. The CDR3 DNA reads TGCGCCAGCAGCTTGGATGTGTCTGGAAACACCATATATTTT. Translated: CASSLDVSGNTIYF.

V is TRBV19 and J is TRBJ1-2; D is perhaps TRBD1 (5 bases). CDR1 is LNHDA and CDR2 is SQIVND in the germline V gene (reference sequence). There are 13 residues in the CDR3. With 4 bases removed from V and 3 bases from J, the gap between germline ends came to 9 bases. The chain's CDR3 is CASSTGYDYGYTF. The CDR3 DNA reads TGTGCCAGTAGTACAGGGTATGACTATGGCTACACCTTC.

The DNA of the CDR3 is TGTGCCAGTAGCCCCCTACTAGGGACCGCCGAATATGGCTACACCTTC. This sequence encodes CASSPLLGTAEYGYTF. The chain has TRBV19 and TRBJ1-2; D might be TRBD1 (5 bases). V dropped 6 bases and J dropped 5 bases, with 22 bases sitting between them. This CDR3 region has 16 residues. The germline gives CDR1 LNHDA, CDR2 SQIVND (reference sequence).

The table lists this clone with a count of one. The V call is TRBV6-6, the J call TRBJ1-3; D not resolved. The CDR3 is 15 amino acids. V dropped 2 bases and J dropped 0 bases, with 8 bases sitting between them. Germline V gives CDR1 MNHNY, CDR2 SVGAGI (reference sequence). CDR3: CASSYARTSGNTIYF. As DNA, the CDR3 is TGTGCCAGCAGTTACGCGAGGACCTCTGGAAACACCATATATTTT.

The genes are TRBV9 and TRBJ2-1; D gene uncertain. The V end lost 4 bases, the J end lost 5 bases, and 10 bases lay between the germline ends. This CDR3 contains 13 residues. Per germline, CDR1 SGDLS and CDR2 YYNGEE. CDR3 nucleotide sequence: TGTGCCAGCAGCTCTCCTTATAACAATGAGCAGTTCTTC. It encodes CASSSPYNNEQFF. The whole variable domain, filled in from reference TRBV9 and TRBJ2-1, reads DSGVTQTPKHLITATGQRVTLRCSPRSGDLSVYWYQQSLDQGLQFLIQYYNGEERAKGNILERFSAQQFPDLHSELNLSSLELGDSALYFCASSSPYNNEQFFGPGTRLTVL.

The CDR3 DNA reads as TGCAGCGCAACGCCACAGGGGCACGAGCAGTACTTC. The encoded protein is CSATPQGHEQYF. The chain recombines TRBV29-1 with TRBJ2-5; 7 positions match TRBD1. Matching the DNA end better, TRBJ2-7 makes the J call doubtful. The CDR3 runs to 12 residues. The germline V gene has CDR1 SQVTM and CDR2 ANQGSEA.

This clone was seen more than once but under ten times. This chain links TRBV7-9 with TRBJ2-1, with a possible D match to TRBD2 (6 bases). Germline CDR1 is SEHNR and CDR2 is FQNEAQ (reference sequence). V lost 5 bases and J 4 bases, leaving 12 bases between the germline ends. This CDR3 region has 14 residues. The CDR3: CASSVGSGYNEQFF. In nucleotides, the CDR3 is TGTGCCAGCAGCGTCGGTAGCGGTTACAATGAGCAGTTCTTC.

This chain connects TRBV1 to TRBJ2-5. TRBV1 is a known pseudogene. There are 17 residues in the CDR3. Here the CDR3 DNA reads TGCACCAGCAGCCAAGATGGTAGGGCGGCTCACGGGGAGACCCAGTACTTC. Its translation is CTSSQDGRAAHGETQYF.

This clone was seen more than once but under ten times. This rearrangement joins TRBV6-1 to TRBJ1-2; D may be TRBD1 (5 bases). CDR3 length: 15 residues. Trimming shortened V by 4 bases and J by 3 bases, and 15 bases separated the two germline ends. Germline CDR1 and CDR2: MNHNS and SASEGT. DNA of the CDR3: TGTGCCAGCAGTGGGGGCGGGAGCTGGGACTATGGCTACACCTTC. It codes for CASSGGGSWDYGYTF.

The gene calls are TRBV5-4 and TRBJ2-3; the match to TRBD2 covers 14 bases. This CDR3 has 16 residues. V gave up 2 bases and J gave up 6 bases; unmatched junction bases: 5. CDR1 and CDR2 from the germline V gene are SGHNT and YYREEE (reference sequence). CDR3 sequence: CASSFRLAGGTDTQYF. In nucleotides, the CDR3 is TGTGCCAGCAGCTTCCGACTAGCGGGGGGGACCGATACGCAGTATTTT.

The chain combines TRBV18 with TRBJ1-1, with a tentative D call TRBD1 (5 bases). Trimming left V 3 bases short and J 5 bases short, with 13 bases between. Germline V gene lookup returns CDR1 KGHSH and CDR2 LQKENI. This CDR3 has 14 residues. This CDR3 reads CASSPEEGRTEAFF. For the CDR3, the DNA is TGTGCCAGCTCACCGGAAGAGGGGAGGACTGAAGCTTTCTTT.

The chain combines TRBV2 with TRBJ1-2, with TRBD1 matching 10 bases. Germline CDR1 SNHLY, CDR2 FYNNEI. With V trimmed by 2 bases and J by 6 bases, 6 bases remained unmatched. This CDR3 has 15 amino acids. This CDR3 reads CASSEIRGTGDGYTF. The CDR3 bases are TGTGCCAGCAGTGAAATCCGGGGGACAGGGGATGGCTACACCTTC. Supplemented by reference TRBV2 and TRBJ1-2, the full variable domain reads EPEVTQTPSHQVTQMGQEVILRCVPISNHLYFYWYRQILGQKVEFLVSFYNNEISEKSEIFDDQFSVERPDGSNFTLKIRSTKLEDSAMYFCASSEIRGTGDGYTFGSGTRLTVV.

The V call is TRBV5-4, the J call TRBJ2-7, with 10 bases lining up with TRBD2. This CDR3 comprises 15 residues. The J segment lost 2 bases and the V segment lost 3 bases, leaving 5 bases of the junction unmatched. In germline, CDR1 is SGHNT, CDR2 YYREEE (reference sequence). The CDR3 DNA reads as TGTGCCAGCAGCTCCGGACTAGCGGAAGCCTACGAGCAGTACTTC. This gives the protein CASSSGLAEAYEQYF. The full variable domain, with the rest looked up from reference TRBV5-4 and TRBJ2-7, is ETGVTQSPTHLIKTRGQQVTLRCSSQSGHNTVSWYQQALGQGPQFIFQYYREEENGRGNFPPRFSGLQFPNYSSELNVNALELDDSALYLCASSSGLAEAYEQYFGPGTRLTVT.